This is a list of T cell receptor beta chains from one sample in a study of OX40 agonist ivuxolimab in advanced cancers. Sequencing was performed with immunoSEQ multiplex PCR; in TCRdb, only in-frame clones are kept and a portion is missing. Among about 64,000 clones, around 84% were seen once, and the ten largest hold around 3%. The sequencing used CD4+ or CD8+ T cells sorted from blood, collected in a trial of the OX40 agonist ivuxolimab. The receptors come from an adult with an advanced solid tumor such as melanoma, head and neck, liver or kidney cancer. Both conserved end residues are part of each CDR3. A D gene is named only where the DNA matches it firmly. Clone size appears in some rows only: once, few, many, or a class for an expanded clone.

TRBD1	.	TRBV25-1	TRBJ1-2	CASSESPTGGSAGYTF	TGTGCCAGCAGTGAATCCCCCACAGGGGGCTCGGCTGGCTACACCTTC
.	.	TRBV5-6	TRBJ2-3	CASSFGRGVDTQYF	TGTGCCAGCAGCTTCGGCAGGGGGGTAGATACGCAGTATTTT
.	.	TRBV10-3	TRBJ1-1	CAISDDETFSTEAFF	TGTGCCATCAGTGATGACGAGACCTTTTCCACTGAAGCTTTCTTT
TRBD1	.	TRBV18	TRBJ2-7	CASSPDRDFYEQYF	TGTGCCAGCTCACCGGACAGGGACTTCTACGAGCAGTACTTC
.	.	TRBV19	TRBJ2-1	CASSKESGHEQFF	TGTGCCAGTAGTAAGGAAAGCGGCCATGAGCAGTTCTTC
TRBD1	.	TRBV28	TRBJ1-2	CARLDRAGTDGYTF	TGTGCCAGGCTCGACAGGGCCGGAACAGACGGCTACACCTTC
.	.	TRBV5-1	TRBJ1-3	CASSLDLSSGNTIYF	TGCGCCAGCAGCCTGGACCTGAGCTCTGGAAACACCATATATTTT
.	.	TRBV4-2	TRBJ2-3	CASSQGGEGGTDTQYF	TGTGCCAGCAGCCAAGGTGGGGAGGGGGGCACAGATACGCAGTATTTT
.	.	TRBV6-5	TRBJ2-3	CASSYSTPPATQYF	TGTGCCAGCAGTTACTCGACACCTCCAGCTACGCAGTATTTT
.	.	TRBV5-1	TRBJ2-5	CASSLGDIQETQYF	TGCGCCAGCAGCTTGGGGGACATCCAAGAGACCCAGTACTTC
.	once	TRBV12-5	TRBJ2-7	CASGLILGGEQYF	TGTGCTAGTGGTTTGATTTTGGGGGGCGAGCAGTACTTC
TRBD2	.	TRBV4-2	TRBJ2-7	CASSQEGTSRYEQYF	TGTGCCAGCAGCCAAGAAGGGACTAGTCGATACGAGCAGTACTTC
TRBD2	.	TRBV9	TRBJ2-3	CASSALAGTSTDTQYF	TGTGCCAGCAGCGCATTAGCGGGGACAAGCACAGATACGCAGTATTTT
TRBD1	once	TRBV5-1	TRBJ1-6	CASSDRASNSPLHF	TGCGCCAGCAGCGACAGGGCGTCTAATTCACCCCTCCACTTT
.	.	TRBV12-5	TRBJ2-1	CASGLVQIGRRGQNEQFF	TGTGCTAGTGGTTTGGTACAAATCGGGCGTAGGGGTCAGAATGAGCAGTTCTTC
.	.	TRBV7-2	TRBJ1-5	CASSSTGKPQHF	TGTGCCAGCAGCTCCACAGGAAAACCCCAGCATTTT
TRBD2	once	TRBV7-2	TRBJ2-1	CASSLRLAGIYNEQFF	TGTGCCAGCAGCCTCCGCCTAGCGGGGATATACAATGAGCAGTTCTTC
.	.	TRBV4-3	TRBJ2-7	CASSQDWGYEQYF	TGCGCCAGCAGCCAAGATTGGGGCTACGAGCAGTACTTC
TRBD1	.	TRBV6-1	TRBJ1-4	CASTLGQGNEKLFF	TGTGCCAGCACCCTGGGACAGGGAAATGAAAAACTGTTTTTT
TRBD1	.	TRBV28	TRBJ1-3	CACEETGDSGNTIYF	TGTGCGTGCGAGGAGACAGGGGACTCTGGAAACACCATATATTTT
TRBD1	.	TRBV5-4	TRBJ2-1	CASSWRQGARNEQFF	TGTGCCAGCAGCTGGAGACAGGGGGCGCGGAATGAGCAGTTCTTC
TRBD2	.	TRBV7-9	TRBJ2-5	CASSARASGSQLNF	TGTGCCAGCAGCGCGAGGGCTAGCGGGAGCCAACTTAACTTC
.	once	TRBV7-9	TRBJ1-6	CASSLAAPEGPLHF	TGTGCCAGCAGCTTAGCGGCTCCTGAGGGGCCCCTCCACTTT
.	.	TRBV19	TRBJ2-6	CASRGERSPGANVLTF	TGTGCCAGTAGAGGGGAGCGGAGCCCTGGGGCCAACGTCCTGACTTTC
TRBD1	.	TRBV6-5	TRBJ1-2	CASSLIGGNYGYTF	TGTGCCAGCAGTCTTATAGGGGGCAACTATGGCTACACCTTC
.	.	TRBV19	TRBJ1-6	CASSGEPGRNSPLHF	TGTGCCAGTAGTGGCGAGCCCGGGCGTAATTCACCCCTCCACTTT
TRBD1	.	TRBV6-6	TRBJ2-7	CASSVDRDTYEQYF	TGTGCCAGCAGTGTGGACAGGGATACCTACGAGCAGTACTTC
.	once	TRBV4-1	TRBJ1-2	CASSQDLGGDYGYTF	TGCGCCAGCAGCCAAGATTTAGGAGGGGACTATGGCTACACCTTC
.	.	TRBV11-2	TRBJ1-3	CASSLVPGSGNTIYF	TGTGCCAGCAGCTTAGTCCCTGGGTCTGGAAACACCATATATTTT
TRBD1	.	TRBV7-2	TRBJ2-7	CASSWGRQGREQYF	TGTGCCAGCAGCTGGGGCCGACAGGGCCGGGAGCAGTACTTC
.	.	TRBV7-3	TRBJ2-3	CASSPQPADTQYF	TGTGCCAGCAGCCCTCAACCAGCAGATACGCAGTATTTT
.	.	TRBV4-3	TRBJ2-1	CASSLGRGRPYNEQFF	TGCGCCAGCAGCCTCGGTAGAGGGCGGCCCTACAATGAGCAGTTCTTC
.	.	TRBV5-1	TRBJ2-7	CASSEDSTGEQYF	TGCGCCAGCAGCGAAGACTCGACCGGCGAGCAGTACTTC
.	.	TRBV6-1	TRBJ1-1	CASSESSTEAFF	TGTGCCAGCAGTGAAAGCAGCACTGAAGCTTTCTTT
.	.	TRBV7-2	TRBJ1-1	CASSYAPLANTEAFF	TGTGCCAGCAGTTATGCACCCCTGGCTAACACTGAAGCTTTCTTT
TRBD1	medium-sized	TRBV7-3	TRBJ2-5	CASSRTPTGGRETQYF	TGTGCCAGCAGCCGTACTCCCACAGGGGGCAGGGAGACCCAGTACTTC
.	once	TRBV2	TRBJ2-1	CASRYTEGVPYNEQFF	TGTGCCAGCAGATATACGGAGGGTGTCCCCTACAATGAGCAGTTCTTC
TRBD2	.	TRBV5-4	TRBJ2-7	CASSTGTSATYEQYF	TGTGCCAGCAGCACCGGGACTAGCGCTACCTACGAGCAGTACTTC
TRBD1	.	TRBV19	TRBJ1-6	CASTGTGGVKNSPLHF	TGTGCCAGTACCGGGACAGGGGGGGTGAAAAATTCACCCCTCCACTTT
.	.	TRBV5-1	TRBJ2-7	CASSLVSANSYEQYF	TGCGCCAGCAGCTTGGTTTCAGCAAATTCCTACGAGCAGTACTTC
.	.	TRBV10-3	TRBJ1-1	CAISTHGTLNTEAFF	TGTGCCATCAGTACCCACGGGACGTTGAACACTGAAGCTTTCTTT
.	.	TRBV6-5	TRBJ1-4	CASTLDAATNEKLFF	TGTGCCAGCACCCTCGACGCCGCAACTAATGAAAAACTGTTTTTT
.	.	TRBV11-2	TRBJ2-3	CASSLLPAGSYTQYF	TGTGCCAGCAGCTTACTTCCCGCCGGGTCATATACGCAGTATTTT
.	.	TRBV10-1	TRBJ1-2	CASTPWGEANYGYTF	TGCGCCAGCACCCCCTGGGGGGAAGCTAACTATGGCTACACCTTC
.	.	TRBV7-9	TRBJ2-7	CASSFREVLGEQYF	TGTGCCAGCAGCTTCCGCGAGGTCCTTGGAGAGCAGTACTTC
TRBD2	.	TRBV5-6	TRBJ2-1	CASSPSGGANNEQFF	TGTGCCAGCAGCCCTAGCGGGGGGGCCAACAATGAGCAGTTCTTC
TRBD2	.	TRBV18	TRBJ2-5	CASSPPRGLAGETQYF	TGTGCCAGCTCACCACCTAGGGGACTAGCTGGGGAGACCCAGTACTTC
TRBD1	.	TRBV10-3	TRBJ2-3	CAIRGDRGPTDTQYF	TGTGCCATCAGGGGTGACAGGGGGCCCACAGATACGCAGTATTTT
.	.	TRBV27	TRBJ2-5	CASSPTHFQETQYF	TGTGCCAGCAGTCCCACGCATTTCCAAGAGACCCAGTACTTC
TRBD1	once	TRBV7-8	TRBJ2-5	CASSLETGLQETQYF	TGTGCCAGCAGCTTAGAGACAGGGCTACAAGAGACCCAGTACTTC
.	.	TRBV18	TRBJ2-5	CASSPPSLQETQYF	TGTGCCAGCTCACCACCGAGCTTGCAAGAGACCCAGTACTTC
TRBD1	.	TRBV9	TRBJ1-1	CASSALTGKAFF	TGTGCCAGCAGCGCCCTGACAGGGAAAGCTTTCTTT
.	.	TRBV7-3	TRBJ2-1	CASSLTRGSYNEQFF	TGTGCCAGCAGCTTAACCCGGGGCTCCTACAATGAGCAGTTCTTC
.	once	TRBV7-2	TRBJ2-6	CASSLGNSGANVLTF	TGTGCCAGCAGCTTAGGGAACTCTGGGGCCAACGTCCTGACTTTC
.	.	TRBV7-2	TRBJ2-1	CASSPAHTGDPGRNEQFF	TGTGCCAGCAGCCCCGCCCATACAGGGGACCCCGGGAGGAATGAGCAGTTCTTC
TRBD2	once	TRBV2	TRBJ2-2	CASRRGAGELFF	TGTGCCAGCAGACGGGGGGCCGGGGAGCTGTTTTTT
.	.	TRBV5-1	TRBJ2-4	CASSGQGRDIQYF	TGCGCCAGCAGCGGGCAGGGACGCGACATTCAGTACTTC
.	.	TRBV30	TRBJ2-3	CAWSVSSGRYTQYF	TGTGCCTGGAGTGTGAGCTCAGGGAGATATACGCAGTATTTT
.	medium-sized	TRBV4-2	TRBJ1-4	CASSQVSIQGNEKLFF	TGTGCCAGCAGCCAAGTCTCTATCCAGGGGAATGAAAAACTGTTTTTT
TRBD1	.	TRBV6-7	TRBJ1-6	CASSYPGQGLPSSYNSPLHF	TGTGCCAGCAGTTACCCCGGACAGGGGCTACCGAGCTCCTATAATTCACCCCTCCACTTT